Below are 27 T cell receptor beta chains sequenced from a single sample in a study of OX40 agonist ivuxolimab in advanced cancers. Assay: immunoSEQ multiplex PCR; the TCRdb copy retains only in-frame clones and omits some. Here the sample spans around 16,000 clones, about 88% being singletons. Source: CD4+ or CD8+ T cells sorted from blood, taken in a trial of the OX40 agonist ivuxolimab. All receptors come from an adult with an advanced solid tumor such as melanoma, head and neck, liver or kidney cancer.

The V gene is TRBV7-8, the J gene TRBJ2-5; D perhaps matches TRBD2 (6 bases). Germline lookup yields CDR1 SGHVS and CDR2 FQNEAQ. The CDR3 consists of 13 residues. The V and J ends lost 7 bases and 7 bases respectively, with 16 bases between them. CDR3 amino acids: CASILRGTRTQYF. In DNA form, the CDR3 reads TGTGCCAGCATCCTTCGGGGGACCCGGACCCAGTACTTC.

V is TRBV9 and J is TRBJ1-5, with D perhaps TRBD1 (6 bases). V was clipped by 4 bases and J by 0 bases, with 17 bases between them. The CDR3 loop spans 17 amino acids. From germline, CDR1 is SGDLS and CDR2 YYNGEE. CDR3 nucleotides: TGTGCCAGCAGCAGGACGGCTTCAGGGGCTAGCAATCAGCCCCAGCATTTT. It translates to CASSRTASGASNQPQHF.

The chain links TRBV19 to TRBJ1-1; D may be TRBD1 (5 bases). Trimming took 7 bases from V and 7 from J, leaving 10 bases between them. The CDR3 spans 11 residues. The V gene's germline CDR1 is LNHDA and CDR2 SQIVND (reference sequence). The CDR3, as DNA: TGTGCCAGTATAGAGGGGCATGAAGCTTTCTTT. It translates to CASIEGHEAFF.

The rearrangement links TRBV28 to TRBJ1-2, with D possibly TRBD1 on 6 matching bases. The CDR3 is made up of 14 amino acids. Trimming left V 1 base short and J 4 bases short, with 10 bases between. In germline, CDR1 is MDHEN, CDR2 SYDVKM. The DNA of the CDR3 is TGTGCCAGCAGTTTATTACAGGACAGCTATGGCTACACCTTC. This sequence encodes CASSLLQDSYGYTF.

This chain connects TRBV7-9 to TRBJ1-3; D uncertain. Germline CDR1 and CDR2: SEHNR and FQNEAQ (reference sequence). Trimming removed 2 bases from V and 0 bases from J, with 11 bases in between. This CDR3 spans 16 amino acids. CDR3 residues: CASSLLAANSGNTIYF. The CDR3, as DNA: TGTGCCAGCAGCTTACTGGCAGCCAACTCTGGAAACACCATATATTTT.

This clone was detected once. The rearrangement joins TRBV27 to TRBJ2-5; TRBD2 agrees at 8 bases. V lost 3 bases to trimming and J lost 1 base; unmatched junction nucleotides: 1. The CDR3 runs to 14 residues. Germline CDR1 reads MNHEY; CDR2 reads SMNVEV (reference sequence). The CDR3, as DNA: TGTGCCAGCAGTTTCGGACTAGCCCAAGAGACCCAGTACTTC. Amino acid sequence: CASSFGLAQETQYF.

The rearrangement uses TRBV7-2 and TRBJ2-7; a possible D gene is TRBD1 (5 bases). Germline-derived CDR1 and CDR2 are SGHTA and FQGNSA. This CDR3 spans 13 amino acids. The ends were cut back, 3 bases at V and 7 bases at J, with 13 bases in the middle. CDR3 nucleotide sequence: TGTGCCAGCAGCTTGCAAGGGGTAGGGGAGCAGTACTTC. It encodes CASSLQGVGEQYF.

The CDR3: CASSPAPSAGGDYNEQFF. The DNA of the CDR3 is TGTGCCAGCAGCCCCGCCCCCTCAGCGGGAGGAGACTACAATGAGCAGTTCTTC. The chain has TRBV7-9 and TRBJ2-1; 9 nucleotides align to TRBD2. CDR3 length equals 18 residues. Germline loops: CDR1 SEHNR, CDR2 FQNEAQ (reference sequence). Trimming at V came to 5 bases and at J to 3 bases, leaving 14 bases not matched to a gene.

CDR3 sequence reads: CASSLQGVYGYTF. The CDR3 DNA reads TGTGCCAGCAGCTTACAGGGAGTCTATGGCTACACCTTC. The V call is TRBV7-8, the J call TRBJ1-2; TRBD1 might be the D (5 bases). Trimming stripped 2 bases from V and 4 bases from J, with 8 bases between. Germline loops: CDR1 SGHVS, CDR2 FQNEAQ. This CDR3 is built from 13 residues.

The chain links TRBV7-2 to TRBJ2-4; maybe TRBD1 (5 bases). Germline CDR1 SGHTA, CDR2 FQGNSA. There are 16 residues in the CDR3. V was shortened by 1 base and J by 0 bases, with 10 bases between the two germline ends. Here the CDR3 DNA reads TGTGCCAGCAGCTTAGGGTGGGGCCGAGCCAAAAACATTCAGTACTTC. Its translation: CASSLGWGRAKNIQYF.

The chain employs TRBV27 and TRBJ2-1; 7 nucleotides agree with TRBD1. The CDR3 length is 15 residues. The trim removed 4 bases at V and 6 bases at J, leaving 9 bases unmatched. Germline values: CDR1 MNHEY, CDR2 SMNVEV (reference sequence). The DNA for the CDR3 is TGTGCCAGCAGTTATCGACAGGGACGAAGCAATGAGCAGTTCTTC. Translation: CASSYRQGRSNEQFF.

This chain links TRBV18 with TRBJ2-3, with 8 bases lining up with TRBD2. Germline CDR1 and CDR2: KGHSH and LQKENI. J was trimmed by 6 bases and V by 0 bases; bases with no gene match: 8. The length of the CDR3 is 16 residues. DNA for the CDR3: TGTGCCAGCTCACCACCGAGTGCGGGAGGTGGTGATACGCAGTATTTT. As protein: CASSPPSAGGGDTQYF.

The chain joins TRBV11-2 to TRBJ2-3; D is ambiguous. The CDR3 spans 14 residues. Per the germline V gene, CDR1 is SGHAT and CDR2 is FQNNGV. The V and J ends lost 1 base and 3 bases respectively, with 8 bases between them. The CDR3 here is CASSLVSGTDTQYF. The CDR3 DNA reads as TGTGCCAGCAGCTTAGTGAGTGGTACAGATACGCAGTATTTT.

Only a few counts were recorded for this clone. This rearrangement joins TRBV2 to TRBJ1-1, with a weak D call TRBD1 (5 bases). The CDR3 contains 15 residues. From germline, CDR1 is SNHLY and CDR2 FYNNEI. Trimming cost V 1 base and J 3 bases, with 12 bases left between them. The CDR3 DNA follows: TGTGCCAGCAGTGAAGGGGGGTGGGGCTACACTGAAGCTTTCTTT. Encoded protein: CASSEGGWGYTEAFF. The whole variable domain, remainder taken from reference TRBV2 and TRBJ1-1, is EPEVTQTPSHQVTQMGQEVILRCVPISNHLYFYWYRQILGQKVEFLVSFYNNEISEKSEIFDDQFSVERPDGSNFTLKIRSTKLEDSAMYFCASSEGGWGYTEAFFGQGTRLTVV.

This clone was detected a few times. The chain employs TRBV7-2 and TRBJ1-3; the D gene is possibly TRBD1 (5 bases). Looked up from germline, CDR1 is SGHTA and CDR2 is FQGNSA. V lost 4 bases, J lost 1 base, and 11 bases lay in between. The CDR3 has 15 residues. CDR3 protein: CASSSGASSGNTIYF. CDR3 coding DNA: TGTGCCAGCAGCTCCGGGGCCTCATCTGGAAACACCATATATTTT. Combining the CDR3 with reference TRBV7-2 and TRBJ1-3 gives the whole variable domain GAGVSQSPSNKVTEKGKDVELRCDPISGHTALYWYRQSLGQGLEFLIYFQGNSAPDKSGLPSDRFSAERTGGSVSTLTIQRTQQEDSAVYLCASSSGASSGNTIYFGEGSWLTVV.

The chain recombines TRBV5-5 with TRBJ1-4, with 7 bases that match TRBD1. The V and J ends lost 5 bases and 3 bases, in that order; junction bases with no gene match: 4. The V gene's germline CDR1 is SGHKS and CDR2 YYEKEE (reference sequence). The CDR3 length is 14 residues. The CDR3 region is CASRVQGANEKLFF. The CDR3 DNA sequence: TGTGCCAGCAGGGTGCAGGGGGCTAATGAAAAACTGTTTTTT. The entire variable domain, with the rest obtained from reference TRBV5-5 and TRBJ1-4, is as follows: DAGVTQSPTHLIKTRGQQVTLRCSPISGHKSVSWYQQVLGQGPQFIFQYYEKEERGRGNFPDRFSARQFPNYSSELNVNALLLGDSALYLCASRVQGANEKLFFGSGTQLSVL.

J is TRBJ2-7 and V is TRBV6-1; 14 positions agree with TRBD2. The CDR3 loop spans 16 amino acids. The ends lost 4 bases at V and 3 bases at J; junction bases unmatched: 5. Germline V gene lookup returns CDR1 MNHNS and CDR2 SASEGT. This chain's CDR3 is CASSVGLAGVNYEQYF. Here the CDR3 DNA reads TGTGCCAGCAGTGTGGGACTAGCGGGAGTAAACTACGAGCAGTACTTC.

The CDR3 bases are TGTGCCAGCCAATTCGACAGGGGCGCTTCGAGGAACATTCAGTACTTC. As protein: CASQFDRGASRNIQYF. The chain joins TRBV7-9 to TRBJ2-4, with 8 nucleotides matching TRBD1. The CDR3 runs 16 residues. The germline CDR1 and CDR2 sequences are SEHNR and FQNEAQ (reference sequence). With 8 bases clipped from V and 7 bases from J, the junction kept 16 bases outside the gene matches.

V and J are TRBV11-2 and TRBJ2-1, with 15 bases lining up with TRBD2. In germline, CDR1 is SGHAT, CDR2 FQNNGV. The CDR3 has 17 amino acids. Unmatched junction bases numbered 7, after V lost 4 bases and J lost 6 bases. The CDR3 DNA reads TGTGCCAGCAGCTCGCGGACTAGCGGGAGGGCCCTCAATGAGCAGTTCTTC. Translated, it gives CASSSRTSGRALNEQFF.

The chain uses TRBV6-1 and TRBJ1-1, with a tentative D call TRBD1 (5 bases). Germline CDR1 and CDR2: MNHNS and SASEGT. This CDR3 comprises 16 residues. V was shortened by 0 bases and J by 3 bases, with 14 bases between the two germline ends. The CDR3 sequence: CASSEALGGADTEAFF. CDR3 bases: TGTGCCAGCAGTGAAGCGCTTGGAGGGGCGGACACTGAAGCTTTCTTT.

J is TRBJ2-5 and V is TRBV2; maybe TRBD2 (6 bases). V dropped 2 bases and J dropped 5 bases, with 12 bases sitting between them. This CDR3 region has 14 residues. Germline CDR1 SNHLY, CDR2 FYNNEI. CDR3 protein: CASSESAGTETQYF. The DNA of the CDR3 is TGTGCCAGCAGTGAAAGCGCGGGGACGGAGACCCAGTACTTC.

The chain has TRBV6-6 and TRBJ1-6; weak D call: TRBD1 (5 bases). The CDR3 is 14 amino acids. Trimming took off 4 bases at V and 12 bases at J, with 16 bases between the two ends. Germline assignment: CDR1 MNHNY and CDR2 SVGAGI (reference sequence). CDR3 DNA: TGTGCCAGCAGTTCCTCTGACGCTAGGGGACCCCTCCACTTT. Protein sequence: CASSSSDARGPLHF.

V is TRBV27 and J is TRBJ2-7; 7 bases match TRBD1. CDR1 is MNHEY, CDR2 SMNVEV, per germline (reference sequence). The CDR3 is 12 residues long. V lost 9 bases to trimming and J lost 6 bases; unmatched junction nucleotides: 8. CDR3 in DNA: TGTGCCAGGGACAGGACTCCGGGCGAGCAGTACTTC. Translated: CARDRTPGEQYF.

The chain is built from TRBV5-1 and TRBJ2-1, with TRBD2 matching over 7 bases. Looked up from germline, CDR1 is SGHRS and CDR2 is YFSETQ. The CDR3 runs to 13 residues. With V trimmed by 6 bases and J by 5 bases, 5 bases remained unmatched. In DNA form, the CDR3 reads TGCGCCAGCAATTCTGGACTAGACAATGAGCAGTTCTTC. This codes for CASNSGLDNEQFF.

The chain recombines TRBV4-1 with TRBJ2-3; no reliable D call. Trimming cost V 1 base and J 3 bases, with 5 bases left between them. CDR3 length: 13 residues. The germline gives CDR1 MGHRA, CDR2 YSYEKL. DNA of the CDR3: TGCGCCAGCAGCCAAGGAACAACAGATACGCAGTATTTT. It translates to CASSQGTTDTQYF.

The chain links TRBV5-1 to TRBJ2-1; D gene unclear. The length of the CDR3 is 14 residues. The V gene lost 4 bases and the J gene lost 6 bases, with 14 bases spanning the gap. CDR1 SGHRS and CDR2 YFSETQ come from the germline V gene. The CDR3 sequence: CASSVSPPGNEQFF. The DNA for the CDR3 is TGCGCCAGCAGCGTTAGCCCTCCGGGCAATGAGCAGTTCTTC.

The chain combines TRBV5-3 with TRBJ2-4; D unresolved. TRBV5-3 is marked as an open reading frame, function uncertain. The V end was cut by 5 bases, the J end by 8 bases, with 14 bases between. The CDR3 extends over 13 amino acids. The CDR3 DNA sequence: TGTGCCAGAAGGATCTTAGGGTGGGACATTCAGTACTTC. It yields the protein CARRILGWDIQYF.